This passage covers 10 T cell receptor beta chains from one sample sequenced in a study of brain metastases from non-small cell lung cancer. TCRdb's copy holds only in-frame clones and misses some; the assay was immunoSEQ multiplex PCR. This sample has roughly 5,000 clones, with roughly 80% found just once. The sequenced sample was primary lung tumor tissue. The receptors shown here come from a donor aged 40 or over with non-small cell lung cancer.

V gene TRBV7-2 combines with J gene TRBJ2-3, with 11 bases lining up with TRBD2. Per germline, CDR1 SGHTA and CDR2 FQGNSA. With 3 bases clipped from V and 3 bases from J, the junction kept 2 bases outside the gene matches. The CDR3 covers 15 residues. The CDR3 region has the DNA TGTGCCAGCAGCTTGGGGACTAGCGGAACAGATACGCAGTATTTT. Amino acids: CASSLGTSGTDTQYF.

The chain carries TRBV24-1 and TRBJ1-4, with a weak D call TRBD1 (5 bases). V dropped 4 bases and J dropped 0 bases, with 8 bases sitting between them. CDR1 is KGHDR, CDR2 SFDVKD, per germline. There are 15 residues in the CDR3. The CDR3 reads CATSETGATNEKLFF. The CDR3, as DNA: TGTGCCACCAGTGAAACAGGTGCAACTAATGAAAAACTGTTTTTT.

The chain couples TRBV15 to TRBJ1-2; D is uncertain. Per germline, CDR1 LNHNV and CDR2 YYDKDF (reference sequence). Trimming cost V 1 base and J 6 bases, with 9 bases left between them. CDR3 length: 13 residues. The CDR3 loop reads CATSRGNLDGYTF. In nucleotides, the CDR3 is TGTGCCACCAGCAGAGGGAACCTTGATGGCTACACCTTC.

Only a few counts were recorded for this clone. The chain has TRBV19 and TRBJ1-5; D might be TRBD1 (6 bases). Germline assignment: CDR1 LNHDA and CDR2 SQIVND (reference sequence). CDR3 length: 13 amino acids. Trimming stripped 6 bases from V and 7 bases from J, with 13 bases between. CDR3 nucleotide sequence: TGTGCCAGTAGCGGGGGGGCCGGACAGCCCCAGCATTTT. Protein: CASSGGAGQPQHF.

The chain joins TRBV4-3 to TRBJ1-6; no clear D gene. CDR3 length: 20 residues. The V end was cut by 1 base, the J end by 0 bases, with 19 bases between. Germline V CDR1 and CDR2: LGHNA, YSLEER. CDR3 protein: CASSQVTGPGTSSYNSPLHF. Here the CDR3 DNA reads TGCGCCAGCAGCCAAGTAACCGGTCCAGGAACGAGCTCCTATAATTCACCCCTCCACTTT.

Regarding this clone: The identical CDR3 is also encoded by other nucleotide sequences in the sample. The chain is built from TRBV18 and TRBJ2-3; 9 positions match TRBD2. The junction had 2 bases not matched to a gene; V was cut back by 0 bases and J by 4 bases. CDR3 size: 15 residues. The germline gives CDR1 KGHSH, CDR2 LQKENI. The CDR3 loop reads CASSPPSGGSDTQYF. The CDR3 DNA follows: TGTGCCAGCTCACCACCGAGCGGGGGGTCAGATACGCAGTATTTT. The entire variable domain, with the rest obtained from reference TRBV18 and TRBJ2-3, is as follows: NAGVMQNPRHLVRRRGQEARLRCSPMKGHSHVYWYRQLPEEGLKFMVYLQKENIIDESGMPKERFSAEFPKEGPSILRIQQVVRGDSAAYFCASSPPSGGSDTQYFGPGTRLTVL.

This chain uses TRBV18 with TRBJ2-7; TRBD1 might be the D (5 bases). This CDR3 has 14 residues. Germline CDR1 reads KGHSH; CDR2 reads LQKENI. The ends were cut back, 4 bases at V and 2 bases at J, with 12 bases in the middle. This CDR3 reads CASSRQGRTYEQYF. In DNA form, the CDR3 reads TGTGCCAGCTCACGGCAGGGAAGAACCTACGAGCAGTACTTC.

For this clone: Other nucleotide sequences from this sample produce the same CDR3. The chain couples TRBV25-1 to TRBJ1-3; D is unresolved. Germline CDR1 reads MGHDK; CDR2 reads SYGVNS. This CDR3 spans 14 amino acids. V lost 1 base to trimming and J lost 3 bases, with 7 bases between them. CDR3 bases: TGTGCCAGCAGTGAATGGGGTTTTGGAAACACCATATATTTT. As protein: CASSEWGFGNTIYF.

Here the CDR3 reads CASSIPAGTGNTIYF. DNA of the CDR3: TGTGCCAGCAGCATCCCGGCAGGAACCGGAAACACCATATATTTT. This sequence joins TRBV3-1 (or the pseudogene TRBV3-2) and TRBJ1-3; the D is unclear. Germline CDR1 and CDR2: LGHDT and YNNKEL (reference sequence). The V end lost 5 bases, the J end lost 4 bases, and 15 bases lay between the germline ends. The CDR3 totals 15 residues.

The chain is built from TRBV19 and TRBJ1-1; 9 bases are a match to TRBD1. After removal of 4 bases from V and 1 base from J, the junction contained 4 bases not matched to a gene. CDR1 is LNHDA and CDR2 is SQIVND in the germline V gene (reference sequence). The CDR3 covers 15 residues. The CDR3 here is CASSTSDRGNTEAFF. The CDR3 nucleotides are TGTGCCAGTAGTACCTCGGACAGGGGGAACACTGAAGCTTTCTTT. The complete variable domain, with remaining parts taken from reference TRBV19 and TRBJ1-1, reads DGGITQSPKYLFRKEGQNVTLSCEQNLNHDAMYWYRQDPGQGLRLIYYSQIVNDFQKGDIAEGYSVSREKKESFPLTVTSAQKNPTAFYLCASSTSDRGNTEAFFGQGTRLTVV.